This is a list of T cell receptor beta chains from one sample in a study of T cells in Graves' hyperthyroidism and ophthalmopathy. TCRdb re-called the multiplex PCR reads with MiXCR, one entry per CDR3 protein. The data show about 700,000 distinct CDR3 sequences, about 45% seen once. Sequenced: peripheral blood or thyroid tissue (not recorded which). These receptors were taken from an adult man with Graves' disease, either hyperthyroidism or ophthalmopathy (not recorded which). Each CDR3 is given with its conserved first and last residue. A D gene is named only where the DNA matches it firmly. Clone sizes are given selectively: once, few, many, or a class where the clone is expanded.

CDR3: CASSREGVGNTIYF
DNA: TGTGCCAGCAGCAGAGAGGGGGTCGGAAACACCATATATTTT
length: 14
size: few
V: TRBV6-5
J: TRBJ1-3
D: -

CDR3: CSVVTGYHYF
DNA: TGCAGCGTCGTAACAGGGTACCACTACTTT
length: 10
size: many
V: TRBV29-1
J: TRBJ1-1
D: -

CDR3: CASSSISLDRVEYGYEQYF
DNA: TGTGCCAGCAGCTCGATCTCATTGGACAGGGTAGAGTATGGCTACGAGCAGTACTTC
length: 19
size: -
V: TRBV6-5
J: TRBJ2-7
D: TRBD1

CDR3: CASSPWTGAGNTIYF
DNA: TGTGCCAGCAGCCCCTGGACAGGGGCTGGAAACACCATATATTTT
length: 15
size: -
V: TRBV7-9
J: TRBJ1-3
D: TRBD1

CDR3: CASSVGGGLSPYEQYF
DNA: TGCGCCAGCAGCGTCGGGGGGGGCCTATCCCCCTACGAGCAGTACTTC
length: 16
size: -
V: TRBV4-1
J: TRBJ2-7
D: TRBD2

CDR3: CASSFTGGLGEQYF
DNA: TGTGCCAGCAGTTTCACAGGGGGCTTGGGGGAGCAGTACTTC
length: 14
size: -
V: TRBV6-5
J: TRBJ2-7
D: TRBD1

CDR3: CAISATSTGRDQYF
DNA: TGTGCCATCAGTGCTACTTCGACAGGGAGGGATCAGTACTTC
length: 14
size: -
V: TRBV10-3
J: TRBJ2-7
D: -

CDR3: CATSRAMAGELFF
DNA: TGTGCCACCAGCAGAGCCATGGCAGGGGAGCTGTTTTTT
length: 13
size: -
V: TRBV15
J: TRBJ2-2
D: -

CDR3: CASSLAGAGRPETQYF
DNA: TGCGCCAGCAGCTTGGCCGGGGCAGGCCGACCAGAGACCCAGTACTTC
length: 16
size: few
V: TRBV5-1
J: TRBJ2-5
D: -

CDR3: CAISESRQGAGNQPQHF
DNA: TGTGCCATCAGTGAGTCGAGACAGGGGGCAGGCAATCAGCCCCAGCATTTT
length: 17
size: many
V: TRBV10-3
J: TRBJ1-5
D: TRBD1

CDR3: CAIQTQGNTEAFF
DNA: TGTGCCATACAGACACAGGGGAACACTGAAGCTTTCTTT
length: 13
size: -
V: TRBV11-2
J: TRBJ1-1
D: -

CDR3: CASSVTGFENTIYF
DNA: TGTGCCAGCAGCGTCACAGGGTTTGAAAACACCATATATTTT
length: 14
size: once
V: TRBV9
J: TRBJ1-3
D: -

CDR3: CASSTQGGAEAFF
DNA: TGTGCCAGCAGTACCCAGGGTGGCGCTGAAGCTTTCTTT
length: 13
size: few
V: TRBV6-1
J: TRBJ1-1
D: -

CDR3: CASSQVPGQNTEAFF
DNA: TGTGCCAGCAGCCAAGTCCCAGGACAGAACACTGAAGCTTTCTTT
length: 15
size: -
V: TRBV7-9
J: TRBJ1-1
D: -

CDR3: CASSLNRGFHSGNTIYF
DNA: TGTGCCAGCAGCTTAAACAGGGGTTTTCACTCTGGAAACACCATATATTTT
length: 17
size: -
V: TRBV11-2
J: TRBJ1-3
D: TRBD1

CDR3: CATRGTGSNQPQHF
DNA: TGTGCCACCAGAGGGACAGGGAGCAATCAGCCCCAGCATTTT
length: 14
size: many
V: TRBV24-1
J: TRBJ1-5
D: TRBD1

CDR3: CASTPWGLDQPQHF
DNA: TGTGCCAGCACGCCTTGGGGGTTGGATCAGCCCCAGCATTTT
length: 14
size: many
V: TRBV12-3/TRBV12-4
J: TRBJ1-5
D: -

CDR3: CASTDRTNTEAFF
DNA: TGTGCCAGTACGGACAGAACTAACACTGAAGCTTTCTTT
length: 13
size: -
V: TRBV19
J: TRBJ1-1
D: -

CDR3: CASSPTLGQDYGYTF
DNA: TGTGCCAGCAGCCCCACGCTGGGACAAGACTATGGCTACACCTTC
length: 15
size: -
V: TRBV7-9
J: TRBJ1-2
D: -

CDR3: CASSTNRGAMNTEAFF
DNA: TGTGCCAGCAGCACAAACAGGGGCGCCATGAACACTGAAGCTTTCTTT
length: 16
size: -
V: TRBV7-8
J: TRBJ1-1
D: TRBD1

CDR3: CASSLWLAGGQFSGELFF
DNA: TGTGCCAGCAGCTTATGGCTAGCGGGGGGACAGTTTTCCGGGGAGCTGTTTTTT
length: 18
size: once
V: TRBV7-2
J: TRBJ2-2
D: TRBD2

CDR3: CASSLVLGQGLNSPLHF
DNA: TGCGCCAGCAGCTTGGTCCTCGGACAGGGCCTAAATTCACCCCTCCACTTT
length: 17
size: many
V: TRBV5-1
J: TRBJ1-6
D: TRBD1

CDR3: CSARGLNSGNTIYF
DNA: TGCAGTGCTAGAGGACTGAACTCTGGAAACACCATATATTTT
length: 14
size: few
V: TRBV20-1
J: TRBJ1-3
D: -

CDR3: CAISGTGSNQPQHF
DNA: TGTGCCATCAGTGGGACAGGTAGCAATCAGCCCCAGCATTTT
length: 14
size: many
V: TRBV10-3
J: TRBJ1-5
D: TRBD1

CDR3: CASRGTSGGKTGELFF
DNA: TGTGCCAGCAGAGGGACTAGCGGGGGGAAAACCGGGGAGCTGTTTTTT
length: 16
size: -
V: TRBV6-1
J: TRBJ2-2
D: TRBD2

CDR3: CASSLGSTGYDNQPQHF
DNA: TGTGCCAGCAGCTTAGGATCTACAGGGTACGACAATCAGCCCCAGCATTTT
length: 17
size: -
V: TRBV7-9
J: TRBJ1-5
D: -

CDR3: CASRQSLIQPQHF
DNA: TGTGCCAGCAGACAATCATTAATTCAGCCCCAGCATTTT
length: 13
size: few
V: TRBV6-5
J: TRBJ1-5
D: -

CDR3: CSVPGQGTNSPLHF
DNA: TGCAGCGTTCCTGGACAGGGGACGAATTCACCCCTCCACTTT
length: 14
size: once
V: TRBV29-1
J: TRBJ1-6
D: TRBD1

CDR3: CASGTVHFGEGGGYTF
DNA: -
length: 16
size: -
V: TRBV10-1
J: TRBJ1-2
D: -

CDR3: CAISEGTGPYNSPLHF
DNA: TGTGCCATCAGTGAAGGCACGGGGCCCTATAATTCACCCCTCCACTTT
length: 16
size: many
V: TRBV10-3
J: TRBJ1-6
D: -

CDR3: CAISSLRDNYGYTF
DNA: TGTGCCATCAGCTCGCTCAGGGATAACTATGGCTACACCTTC
length: 14
size: -
V: TRBV10-3
J: TRBJ1-2
D: -

CDR3: CASSSARGPFNYGYTF
DNA: TGTGCCAGCAGTTCTGCCAGGGGGCCTTTCAACTATGGCTACACCTTC
length: 16
size: -
V: TRBV12-3/TRBV12-4
J: TRBJ1-2
D: TRBD1

CDR3: CASRGTGHNQPQHF
DNA: TGTGCCAGTCGGGGGACAGGTCATAATCAGCCCCAGCATTTT
length: 14
size: -
V: TRBV19
J: TRBJ1-5
D: TRBD1

CDR3: CASSISAEAFF
DNA: TGTGCCAGCAGCATTAGTGCTGAAGCTTTCTTT
length: 11
size: -
V: TRBV13
J: TRBJ1-1
D: -

CDR3: CASSARDQGGDYEQYF
DNA: TGTGCCAGCAGTGCTAGAGATCAAGGGGGAGACTACGAGCAGTACTTC
length: 16
size: -
V: TRBV25-1
J: TRBJ2-7
D: -

CDR3: CSASSGGKYSGNTIYF
DNA: TGCAGTGCTAGTTCGGGGGGCAAATACTCTGGAAACACCATATATTTT
length: 16
size: -
V: TRBV20-1
J: TRBJ1-3
D: -

CDR3: CASSLGRDSFEQYF
DNA: TGCGCCAGCAGCTTGGGTCGGGACAGCTTCGAGCAGTACTTC
length: 14
size: -
V: TRBV5-1
J: TRBJ2-7
D: TRBD1

CDR3: CASSPGATAQAYEQYF
DNA: TGCGCCAGCAGCCCCGGCGCCACCGCCCAAGCCTACGAGCAGTACTTC
length: 16
size: -
V: TRBV5-1
J: TRBJ2-7
D: -

CDR3: CASSYRKRDSYEQYF
DNA: TGTGCCAGCAGTTATAGGAAGCGAGACTCCTACGAGCAGTACTTC
length: 15
size: few
V: TRBV6-5
J: TRBJ2-7
D: -

CDR3: CATSQAVNTEAFF
DNA: TGTGCCACCAGCCAGGCAGTGAACACTGAAGCTTTCTTT
length: 13
size: -
V: TRBV11-2
J: TRBJ1-1
D: -

CDR3: CASSLEVSFSGTGELFF
DNA: TGTGCTAGCAGCTTAGAGGTATCGTTTTCCGGCACCGGGGAGCTGTTTTTT
length: 17
size: few
V: TRBV7-7
J: TRBJ2-2
D: -

CDR3: CASRHGTATYEQYF
DNA: TGTGCCAGCAGGCATGGGACAGCAACCTACGAGCAGTACTTC
length: 14
size: many
V: TRBV6-5
J: TRBJ2-7
D: TRBD1

CDR3: CASSRTGTQISYEQYF
DNA: TGTGCCAGCAGCCGGACCGGGACGCAGATCTCCTACGAGCAGTACTTC
length: 16
size: few
V: TRBV7-6
J: TRBJ2-7
D: -

CDR3: CASGLFRDRGRESGNTIYF
DNA: TGTGCTAGTGGTTTGTTCCGGGACAGGGGGCGAGAGTCTGGAAACACCATATATTTT
length: 19
size: -
V: TRBV25-1
J: TRBJ1-3
D: TRBD1

CDR3: CASSLYLGANVLTF
DNA: TGTGCCAGCAGTTTATACCTGGGGGCCAACGTCCTGACTTTC
length: 14
size: many
V: TRBV6-5
J: TRBJ2-6
D: -

CDR3: CASSQVEVTQYF
DNA: TGTGCCAGCAGCCAAGTGGAAGTGACCCAGTACTTC
length: 12
size: few
V: TRBV3-1
J: TRBJ2-5
D: -

CDR3: CASTLGGTDRRGQPQHF
DNA: TGTGCCAGCACCCTTGGGGGTACTGACAGGCGGGGTCAGCCCCAGCATTTT
length: 17
size: -
V: TRBV5-4
J: TRBJ1-5
D: -

CDR3: CSVEGGAGIYTEAFF
DNA: TGCAGCGTTGAAGGGGGGGCGGGAATCTACACTGAAGCTTTCTTT
length: 15
size: -
V: TRBV29-1
J: TRBJ1-1
D: -

CDR3: CASSLGHGYEQYF
DNA: TGTGCCAGCAGCTTAGGTCACGGCTACGAGCAGTACTTC
length: 13
size: many
V: TRBV7-9
J: TRBJ2-7
D: -

CDR3: CSVDRGGMNTEAFF
DNA: TGCAGCGTTGACAGGGGAGGTATGAACACTGAAGCTTTCTTT
length: 14
size: many
V: TRBV29-1
J: TRBJ1-1
D: -

CDR3: CSVDSGQGATEAFF
DNA: TGCAGCGTTGATTCGGGACAGGGGGCCACTGAAGCTTTCTTT
length: 14
size: -
V: TRBV29-1
J: TRBJ1-1
D: TRBD1

CDR3: CASSEASGTAYGYTF
DNA: TGTGCCAGCAGTGAAGCCTCCGGGACAGCCTATGGCTACACCTTC
length: 15
size: -
V: TRBV25-1
J: TRBJ1-2
D: TRBD1

CDR3: CAIGQGFNQPRHF
DNA: TGTGCCATCGGACAGGGATTCAATCAGCCCCGGCATTTT
length: 13
size: -
V: TRBV10-3
J: TRBJ1-5
D: TRBD1

CDR3: CASSLRSGRFDEQYF
DNA: TGTGCCAGCAGCTTAAGGAGCGGGAGATTCGACGAGCAGTACTTC
length: 15
size: many
V: TRBV7-6
J: TRBJ2-7
D: TRBD2

CDR3: CASSIQSRNQPQHF
DNA: TGTGCCAGTAGTATTCAGTCCCGGAATCAGCCCCAGCATTTT
length: 14
size: many
V: TRBV19
J: TRBJ1-5
D: -